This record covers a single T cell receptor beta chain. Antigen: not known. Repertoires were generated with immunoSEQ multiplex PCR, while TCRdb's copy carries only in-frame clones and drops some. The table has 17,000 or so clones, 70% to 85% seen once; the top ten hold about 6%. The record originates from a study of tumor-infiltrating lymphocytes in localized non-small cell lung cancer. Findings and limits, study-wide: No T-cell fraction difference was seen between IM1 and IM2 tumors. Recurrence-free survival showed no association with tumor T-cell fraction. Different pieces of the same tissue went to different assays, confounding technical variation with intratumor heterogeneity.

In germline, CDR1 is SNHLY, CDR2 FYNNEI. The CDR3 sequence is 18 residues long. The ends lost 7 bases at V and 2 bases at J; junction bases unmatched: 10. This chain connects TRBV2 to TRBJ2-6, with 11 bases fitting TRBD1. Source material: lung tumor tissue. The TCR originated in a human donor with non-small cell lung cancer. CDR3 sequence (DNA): TGTGCCAGCAACTCGGACAGGGGGCTTGGTGCTGGGGCCAACGTCCTGACTTTC. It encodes CASNSDRGLGAGANVLTF. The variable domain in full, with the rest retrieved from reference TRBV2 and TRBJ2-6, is EPEVTQTPSHQVTQMGQEVILRCVPISNHLYFYWYRQILGQKVEFLVSFYNNEISEKSEIFDDQFSVERPDGSNFTLKIRSTKLEDSAMYFCASNSDRGLGAGANVLTFGAGSRLTVL.